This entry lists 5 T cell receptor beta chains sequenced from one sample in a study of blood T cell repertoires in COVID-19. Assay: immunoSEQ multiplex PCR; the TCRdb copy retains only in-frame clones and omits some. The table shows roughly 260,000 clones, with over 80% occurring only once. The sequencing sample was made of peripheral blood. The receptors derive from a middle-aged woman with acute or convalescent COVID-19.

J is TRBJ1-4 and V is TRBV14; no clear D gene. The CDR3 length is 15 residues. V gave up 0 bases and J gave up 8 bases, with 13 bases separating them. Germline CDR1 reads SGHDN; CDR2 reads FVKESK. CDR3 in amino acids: CASSQDSWPGEKLFF. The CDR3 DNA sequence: TGTGCCAGCAGCCAAGACTCCTGGCCGGGGGAAAAACTGTTTTTT. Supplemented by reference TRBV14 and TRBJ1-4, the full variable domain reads EAGVTQFPSHSVIEKGQTVTLRCDPISGHDNLYWYRRVMGKEIKFLLHFVKESKQDESGMPNNRFLAERTGGTYSTLKVQPAELEDSGVYFCASSQDSWPGEKLFFGSGTQLSVL.

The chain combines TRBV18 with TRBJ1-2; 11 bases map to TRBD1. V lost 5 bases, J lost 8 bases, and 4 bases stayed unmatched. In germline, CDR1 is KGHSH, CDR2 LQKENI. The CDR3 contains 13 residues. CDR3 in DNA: TGTGCCAGCTCAGGACAGGGGGCGCAAGGCTACACCTTC. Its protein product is CASSGQGAQGYTF.

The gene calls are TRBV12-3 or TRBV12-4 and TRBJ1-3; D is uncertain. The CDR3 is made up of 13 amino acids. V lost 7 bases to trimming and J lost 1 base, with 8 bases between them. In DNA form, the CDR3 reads TGTGCCAGCACGTCCAGGTCTGGAAACACCATATATTTT. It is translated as CASTSRSGNTIYF.

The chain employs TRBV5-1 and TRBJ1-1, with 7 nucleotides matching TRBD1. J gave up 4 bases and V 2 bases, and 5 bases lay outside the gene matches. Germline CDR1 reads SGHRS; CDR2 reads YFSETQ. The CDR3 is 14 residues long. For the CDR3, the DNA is TGCGCCAGCAGCTTATTCGACAGGGCCACTGAAGCTTTCTTT. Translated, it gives CASSLFDRATEAFF.

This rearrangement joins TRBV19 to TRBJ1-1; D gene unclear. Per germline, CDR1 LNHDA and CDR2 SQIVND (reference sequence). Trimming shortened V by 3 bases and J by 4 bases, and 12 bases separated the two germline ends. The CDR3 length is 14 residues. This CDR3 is CASSILELGTEAFF. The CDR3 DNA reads TGTGCCAGTAGTATCCTAGAGTTAGGCACTGAAGCTTTCTTT. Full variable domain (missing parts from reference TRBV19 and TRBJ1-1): DGGITQSPKYLFRKEGQNVTLSCEQNLNHDAMYWYRQDPGQGLRLIYYSQIVNDFQKGDIAEGYSVSREKKESFPLTVTSAQKNPTAFYLCASSILELGTEAFFGQGTRLTVV.